This T cell receptor beta chain derives from a study of T-cell memory formation after mild COVID-19. CDR1 SGHRS and CDR2 YFSETQ come from the germline V gene. V shed 1 base and J 4 bases; nucleotides not matched to a gene: 5. CDR3 size: 14 residues. This clonotype was picked up a small number of times. With constant-segment primers, 5'RACE yielded cDNA libraries of TCR alpha and TCR beta that carried sample barcodes and UMIs. TCRdb re-called the 5' RACE reads with MiXCR, one entry per CDR3 protein. The sample includes about 360,000 distinct CDR3 sequences, about an eighth of them seen just once. The V and J genes are TRBV5-1 and TRBJ2-7, with 7 bases lining up with TRBD1. Specimen: PBMCs or a T cell subset sorted from them (not recorded which). The sequence was collected from a man aged 18 to 30 who had mild COVID-19 (a few samples of this study predate the infection). Cell type and time point are not known. The CDR3 DNA is TGCGCCAGCAGCTTGACAGGGGCCTCTTACGAGCAGTACGTC. It translates to CASSLTGASYEQYV.